These T cell receptor beta chains were read from a single sample in a study of Ad26.COV2.S vaccination and SARS-CoV-2 variants. TCRdb's copy holds only in-frame clones and misses some; the assay was immunoSEQ multiplex PCR. The table records over 450,000 clones, approximately 90% of them present only once. This specimen was peripheral blood, taken in a trial of Ad26.COV2.S vaccine versus placebo. The receptors stem from a person aged 18-60 years who received the Ad26.COV2.S COVID-19 vaccine or a placebo. Each CDR3 is given with its conserved first and last residue. The order of the fields is V gene, clone size, CDR3 length, CDR3 protein. Rows may omit the clone size; those that give it use once, few, many or a size class.

TRBV15 - 13 CATSQGNSYEQYF
TRBV15 - 17 CATSRDFSQTNTGELFF
TRBV6-6 - 13 CASDTAGTHVYTF
TRBV19 - 15 CASSIDPASQETQYF
TRBV6-5 - 14 CASSSTGARTEAFF
TRBV2 few 15 CASSSATTHNSPLHF
TRBV7-3 - 16 CASSLLASGSGGTQYF
TRBV19 - 17 CASSMEGQSLSGNTIYF
TRBV7-6 few 15 CASSKGPGRGNTIYF
TRBV6-5 - 15 CASSGPDSGFYEQYF
TRBV28 once 16 CASSLSASGSQETQYF
TRBV4-2 - 14 CASSQGQGGGEAFF
TRBV28 - 12 CASSSPGGGYTF
TRBV11-2 - 20 CASSLEGQQGSVGGLETQYF
TRBV24-1 - 13 CATSDLQGTEAFF
TRBV5-4 - 13 CASSLSPNYEQYF
TRBV6-5 - 13 CASSYDGVGGYTF
TRBV11-2 - 16 CASSSRLAGGPVEQFF
TRBV3-1/TRBV3-2 - 14 CASSLLRGRDTQYF
TRBV5-6 - 13 CASSLVAYYGYTF
TRBV10-2 - 15 CASSVSDARFYEQYF
TRBV9 - 15 CASSVGRDSNTEAFF
TRBV10-3 - 13 CATGGQGAETQYF
TRBV6-5 - 14 CASRRDNSNTEAFF
TRBV11-2 - 14 CASRKGDSRAEAFF
TRBV6-5 - 15 CASRGTSTSTYEQYF
TRBV5-6 - 12 CASGTGTYEQYF
TRBV5-5 - 15 CASSLEPVGTDTQYF
TRBV30 - 17 CAWSVEEVAGVRNEQFF
TRBV2 few 16 CASRARMMGGPQEQYF
TRBV6-2/TRBV6-3 - 15 CASSRRGGEVDEQFF
TRBV10-3 - 16 CAISAGTQTPSTEAFF
TRBV3-1/TRBV3-2 - 11 CASSRSYEQYF
TRBV27 - 14 CASSSGGGWREQYF
TRBV6-5 - 14 CASSYGVYTGELFF
TRBV7-3 once 15 CASSLRDSRTDTQYF
TRBV19 - 14 CASSIPGQGYGYTF
TRBV5-1 many 15 CASSLVWGQSYEQYF
TRBV11-2 - 14 CASSITGTAYEQYF
TRBV5-1 once 15 CASSLSHVSSYEQYF
TRBV2 - 12 CASSRRTGELFF
TRBV2 - 14 CASSEESGANVLTF
TRBV7-8 - 13 CASTTGAGNTIYF
TRBV2 - 12 CASSYSNQPQHF